This record covers a single T cell receptor (beta chain). The V gene lost 1 base and the J gene lost 1 base, with 5 bases spanning the gap. Germline V CDR1 and CDR2: SGHRS, YFSETQ. The CDR3 extends over 13 amino acids. This record belongs to a study of blood T cell repertoires in COVID-19. Study-wide background: Donors in the United States, Italy and Spain gave samples during acute or convalescent COVID-19.

Some clones are missing from TCRdb's copy, which holds only in-frame ones; the method was immunoSEQ multiplex PCR. The sample includes about 160,000 clones, approximately 80% seen only once; the top ten take 10% to 15%. The sequenced material came from peripheral blood. The receptor's source is a man in his 70s who had recovered from COVID-19. The chain joins TRBV5-1 to TRBJ2-5, with D unclear. The CDR3 sequence is CASSLQVQETQYF. The CDR3 nucleotides read TGCGCCAGCAGCTTGCAGGTCCAAGAGACCCAGTACTTC.